These 18 T cell receptor beta chains came from one sample sequenced in a study of T cell responses to AZD1222 COVID-19 vaccine. Sequencing used immunoSEQ multiplex PCR; TCRdb keeps in-frame clones, though not all of them. The data show over 120,000 clones, 93% seen once. The sequencing used peripheral blood, collected on day 0 of AZD1222 vaccination. These receptors originate from an adult in good health.

The rearrangement uses TRBV5-6 and TRBJ2-7, with D possibly TRBD2 on 7 matching bases. This CDR3 has 16 amino acids. V lost 4 bases to trimming and J lost 2 bases, with 19 bases between them. Looked up from germline, CDR1 is SGHDT and CDR2 is YYEEEE. CDR3 nucleotides: TGTGCCAGCAGCCGAATAGGGGGGAGGGCCCCCTACGAGCAGTACTTC. Encoded protein: CASSRIGGRAPYEQYF.

The chain joins TRBV19 to TRBJ2-2; the D gene is possibly TRBD2 (6 bases). The V and J ends lost 2 bases and 3 bases respectively, with 10 bases between them. CDR3 length: 15 amino acids. Germline loops: CDR1 LNHDA, CDR2 SQIVND (reference sequence). DNA of the CDR3: TGTGCCAGTAGTATACGGGGGTCGGACACCGGGGAGCTGTTTTTT. Translation gives CASSIRGSDTGELFF.

This chain links TRBV6-5 with TRBJ1-5; unclear D gene. The CDR3 is made up of 15 amino acids. Trimming stripped 6 bases from V and 2 bases from J, with 14 bases between. Germline CDR1 and CDR2: MNHEY and SVGAGI. The CDR3 DNA reads TGTGCCAGCAGGCAATACGGAAAGGGCAATCAGCCCCAGCATTTT. Its protein is CASRQYGKGNQPQHF.

The V gene is TRBV5-1, the J gene TRBJ1-3, with D uncertain. Germline CDR1 reads SGHRS; CDR2 reads YFSETQ. The CDR3 has 16 amino acids. Trimming took 0 bases from V and 0 from J, leaving 10 bases between them. The CDR3 nucleotides are TGCGCCAGCAGCTTGGCCCCGCCGAGCTCTGGAAACACCATATATTTT. Translated: CASSLAPPSSGNTIYF.

The chain joins TRBV6-6 to TRBJ1-2; 9 nucleotides agree with TRBD1. The CDR3 spans 15 residues. The trim removed 4 bases at V and 3 bases at J, leaving 6 bases unmatched. Germline CDR1 is MNHNY and CDR2 is SVGAGI (reference sequence). The chain's CDR3 is CASSLPGQGDYGYTF. For the CDR3, the DNA is TGTGCCAGCAGTTTGCCGGGACAGGGCGACTATGGCTACACCTTC.

A single count supports this clone. This rearrangement joins TRBV5-1 to TRBJ2-5; D uncertain. Trimming shortened V by 0 bases and J by 2 bases, and 8 bases separated the two germline ends. CDR3 length: 14 residues. From germline, CDR1 is SGHRS and CDR2 YFSETQ. This chain's CDR3 is CASSLGSSQETQYF. The DNA of the CDR3 is TGCGCCAGCAGCTTGGGGAGCTCACAAGAGACCCAGTACTTC.

This chain links TRBV18 with TRBJ1-1; D is ambiguous. Trimming stripped 0 bases from V and 8 bases from J, with 13 bases between. There are 14 residues in the CDR3. The germline gives CDR1 KGHSH, CDR2 LQKENI. This CDR3 reads CASSPPGLRAEAFF. In DNA form, the CDR3 reads TGTGCCAGCTCACCACCGGGTCTGAGGGCCGAAGCTTTCTTT. Together with reference TRBV18 and TRBJ1-1, the CDR3 gives the full variable domain: NAGVMQNPRHLVRRRGQEARLRCSPMKGHSHVYWYRQLPEEGLKFMVYLQKENIIDESGMPKERFSAEFPKEGPSILRIQQVVRGDSAAYFCASSPPGLRAEAFFGQGTRLTVV.

The chain combines TRBV5-4 with TRBJ2-5; the D is unclear. Looked up from germline, CDR1 is SGHNT and CDR2 is YYREEE (reference sequence). The V end lost 0 bases, the J end lost 5 bases, and 11 bases lay between the germline ends. The CDR3 is 14 residues long. The CDR3 sequence: CASSLEGSGETQYF. CDR3 sequence (DNA): TGTGCCAGCAGCTTGGAAGGCTCTGGGGAGACCCAGTACTTC.

The V gene is TRBV12-3 or TRBV12-4, the J gene TRBJ1-3; D gene uncertain. The CDR3 length is 12 residues. V was clipped by 5 bases and J by 2 bases, with 4 bases between them. The CDR3 reads CASSTTGNTIYF. Here the CDR3 DNA reads TGTGCCAGCAGTACAACTGGAAACACCATATATTTT.

This sequence joins TRBV5-1 and TRBJ2-2, with TRBD2 identical over 7 bases. The V gene's germline CDR1 is SGHRS and CDR2 YFSETQ. The ends lost 4 bases at V and 5 bases at J; junction bases unmatched: 2. The CDR3 totals 13 residues. CDR3 in DNA: TGCGCCAGCAGCCAGGGACTAACCGGGGAGCTGTTTTTT. Amino acids: CASSQGLTGELFF. Drawing the rest from reference TRBV5-1 and TRBJ2-2, the complete variable domain is KAGVTQTPRYLIKTRGQQVTLSCSPISGHRSVSWYQQTPGQGLQFLFEYFSETQRNKGNFPGRFSGRQFSNSRSEMNVSTLELGDSALYLCASSQGLTGELFFGEGSRLTVL.

The chain carries TRBV5-1 and TRBJ1-2, with D perhaps TRBD1 (5 bases). CDR1 SGHRS and CDR2 YFSETQ come from the germline V gene. V gave up 6 bases and J gave up 4 bases, with 16 bases separating them. The CDR3 consists of 14 residues. The CDR3 coding sequence is TGCGCCAGCACCACCCTCACAGGCGCCTATGGCTACACCTTC. Translating it yields CASTTLTGAYGYTF.

This chain joins TRBV6-5 and TRBJ1-2, with D perhaps matching TRBD1 (5 bases). V lost 7 bases to trimming and J lost 4 bases, with 13 bases between them. The CDR3 contains 13 residues. CDR1 is MNHEY, CDR2 SVGAGI, per germline. The CDR3 sequence: CASMTEGAYGYTF. CDR3 nucleotide sequence: TGTGCCAGCATGACGGAAGGGGCCTATGGCTACACCTTC.

CDR3 in amino acids: CASSESAEGGTEAFF. In nucleotides, the CDR3 is TGCGCCAGCAGTGAGTCGGCGGAGGGGGGCACTGAAGCTTTCTTT. V usage is TRBV10-1 and J usage is TRBJ1-1, with TRBD1 as a possible D gene (6 bases). Germline CDR1 and CDR2: WNHNN and SYGVQD (reference sequence). The CDR3 extends over 15 amino acids. Trimming removed 0 bases from V and 4 bases from J, with 12 bases in between.

The V gene is TRBV7-3, the J gene TRBJ2-1, with TRBD2 matching 12 bases. Germline assignment: CDR1 SGHTA and CDR2 FQGTGA. The CDR3 has 16 amino acids. The trim removed 4 bases at V and 2 bases at J, leaving 3 bases unmatched. CDR3 in DNA: TGTGCCAGCAGCTCCGGACTAGCGGGACCCTACAATGAGCAGTTCTTC. Translated: CASSSGLAGPYNEQFF.

The chain is built from TRBV28 and TRBJ1-1, with 9 bases matching TRBD1. J was trimmed by 4 bases and V by 6 bases; bases with no gene match: 6. Germline V CDR1 and CDR2: MDHEN, SYDVKM. The CDR3 runs 14 residues. The CDR3 bases are TGTGCCAGCAGGAGTACAGGGGGCGGCACTGAAGCTTTCTTT. This sequence encodes CASRSTGGGTEAFF.

The chain is built from TRBV24-1 and TRBJ1-5; possibly TRBD1 for D (6 bases). V shed 7 bases and J shed 6 bases, with 12 bases lying between them. Germline CDR1 is KGHDR and CDR2 is SFDVKD. This CDR3 is 13 amino acids long. CDR3 nucleotides: TGTGCCACCAGGAGGGGGAAGGGTCAGCCCCAGCATTTT. Translating it yields CATRRGKGQPQHF.

J is TRBJ1-5 and V is TRBV28; 7 bases map to TRBD1. In germline, CDR1 is MDHEN, CDR2 SYDVKM. With 2 bases clipped from V and 1 base from J, the junction kept 5 bases outside the gene matches. The CDR3 runs to 16 residues. The CDR3 reads CASSLGQGVSNQPQHF. The CDR3 coding sequence is TGTGCCAGCAGTTTAGGGCAGGGGGTAAGCAATCAGCCCCAGCATTTT.

This clone was seen just once. The rearrangement uses TRBV6-2 or TRBV6-3 and TRBJ2-3, with D tentatively TRBD2 (6 bases). CDR1 is MNHEY and CDR2 is SVGEGT in the germline V gene. V was clipped by 0 bases and J by 0 bases, with 19 bases between them. There are 19 residues in the CDR3. DNA for the CDR3: TGTGCCAGCAGTTACTCGATTGGAAGGACCGGGACTAGCACAGATACGCAGTATTTT. Protein product: CASSYSIGRTGTSTDTQYF.